The 9 T cell receptor beta chains in this list originate from one sample, sequenced in a study of blood T cell repertoires in COVID-19. Here immunoSEQ multiplex PCR was the method, and the copy in TCRdb shows in-frame clones only, minus some. The profile shows 44,000 or so clones, approximately 71% of them singletons. Sample: peripheral blood. The receptors come from an elderly man with acute or convalescent COVID-19.

The rearrangement links TRBV13 to TRBJ1-1; 7 bases agree with TRBD1. This CDR3 contains 15 residues. V was clipped by 5 bases and J by 1 base; unmatched bases: 7. CDR1 PRHDT and CDR2 FYEKMQ come from the germline V gene (reference sequence). In DNA form, the CDR3 reads TGTGCCAGCAGCCCTACAGGGGTGACGAACACTGAAGCTTTCTTT. The encoded protein is CASSPTGVTNTEAFF.

The CDR3 loop reads CSAQGVAGYTF. The CDR3 coding sequence is TGCAGTGCCCAAGGGGTTGCTGGCTACACCTTC. J is TRBJ1-2 and V is TRBV20-1, with TRBD1 as a possible D gene (5 bases). CDR1 and CDR2 (germline): DFQATT, SNEGSKA (reference sequence). The CDR3 has 11 residues. Trimming removed 6 bases at V and 7 bases at J, with 12 bases between.

This chain uses TRBV6-5 with TRBJ1-1; 7 bases line up with TRBD1. The CDR3 runs to 13 residues. J lost 1 base, V lost 6 bases, and 2 bases had no gene match. The germline gives CDR1 MNHEY, CDR2 SVGAGI. CDR3 loop: CASRRGQNTEAFF. The CDR3 DNA reads as TGTGCCAGCAGGAGGGGGCAGAACACTGAAGCTTTCTTT.

Only a few counts were recorded for this clone. The genes are TRBV19 and TRBJ2-3; 10 nucleotides line up with TRBD1. CDR1 and CDR2 from the germline V gene are LNHDA and SQIVND (reference sequence). The trim removed 4 bases at V and 3 bases at J, leaving 7 bases unmatched. The CDR3 loop spans 16 amino acids. CDR3 nucleotide sequence: TGTGCCAGTAGTAGAAAGACAGGGGGCCGAACAGATACGCAGTATTTT. It is translated as CASSRKTGGRTDTQYF.

The V and J genes are TRBV11-3 and TRBJ2-5, with a weak D call TRBD1 (6 bases). This CDR3 has 15 residues. Germline V CDR1 and CDR2: SGHNT, YENEEA. V was trimmed by 5 bases and J by 3 bases, leaving 16 bases between them. In DNA form, the CDR3 reads TGTGCCAGCAGCGGCAGGACAGCAGTAAAAGAGACCCAGTACTTC. It translates to CASSGRTAVKETQYF.

The sample holds one count of this clone. The CDR3 spells CASSYLARTDTQYF. For the CDR3, the DNA is TGTGCCAGCAGTTACCTAGCGCGCACAGATACGCAGTATTTT. The gene calls are TRBV6-5 and TRBJ2-3, with TRBD2 as a possible D gene (6 bases). CDR3 length equals 14 residues. Between the trimmed V and J ends, which lost 2 bases and 1 base, there was a span of 7 bases. The germline V gene has CDR1 MNHEY and CDR2 SVGAGI.

The chain links TRBV6-6 to TRBJ1-6; no firm D call. CDR1 is MNHNY and CDR2 is SVGAGI in the germline V gene (reference sequence). V dropped 6 bases and J dropped 7 bases, with 7 bases sitting between them. The CDR3 has 12 residues. Written as DNA, the CDR3 is TGTGCCAGCAGAACAGTGAATTCACCCCTCCACTTT. Its protein product is CASRTVNSPLHF.

This rearrangement joins TRBV7-3 to TRBJ2-5; D is undetermined. V was cut by 0 bases and J by 5 bases, with 13 bases left in between. This CDR3 has 15 amino acids. The germline V gene encodes CDR1 SGHTA and CDR2 FQGTGA. CDR3 in amino acids: CASSLTGGLRETQYF. CDR3 DNA: TGTGCCAGCAGCTTAACAGGCGGATTGAGGGAGACCCAGTACTTC.

In its sample, this clone was seen a few times. The V and J genes are TRBV5-1 and TRBJ2-1; weak D call: TRBD2 (5 bases). Trimming removed 4 bases from V and 4 bases from J, with 18 bases in between. The CDR3 loop spans 16 amino acids. Germline V lookup: CDR1 SGHRS, CDR2 YFSETQ. The CDR3: CASSAGLPGAYNEQFF. The DNA of the CDR3 is TGCGCCAGCAGCGCGGGCCTGCCCGGCGCGTACAATGAGCAGTTCTTC. Full variable domain (missing parts from reference TRBV5-1 and TRBJ2-1): KAGVTQTPRYLIKTRGQQVTLSCSPISGHRSVSWYQQTPGQGLQFLFEYFSETQRNKGNFPGRFSGRQFSNSRSEMNVSTLELGDSALYLCASSAGLPGAYNEQFFGPGTRLTVL.